This TCR beta chain was found in a study of cytomegalovirus exposure and HLA in healthy donors. Study outcomes and limitations: Some public TCRs appeared in many individuals, while most sequences were rare. With high specificity and sensitivity, the classifier reportedly diagnosed cytomegalovirus status.

The CDR3 contains 16 residues. J gave up 2 bases and V 5 bases, and 5 bases lay outside the gene matches. The germline V gene encodes CDR1 MRHNA and CDR2 SNTAGT. Sequenced by immunoSEQ multiplex PCR; TCRdb stores in-frame clones only, minus some. The data show 40,000 to 60,000 clones, 94% seen once. Regarding this clone: Its antigen is not identified.

The V call is TRBV6-4, the J call TRBJ2-3; 12 bases match TRBD2. Material for sequencing was PBMCs. The TCR sequence derives from a young woman in good health and CMV-seropositive. Here the CDR3 reads CASSRTSGNPTDTQYF. CDR3 coding DNA: TGTGCCAGCAGTCGGACTAGCGGGAACCCCACAGATACGCAGTATTTT.